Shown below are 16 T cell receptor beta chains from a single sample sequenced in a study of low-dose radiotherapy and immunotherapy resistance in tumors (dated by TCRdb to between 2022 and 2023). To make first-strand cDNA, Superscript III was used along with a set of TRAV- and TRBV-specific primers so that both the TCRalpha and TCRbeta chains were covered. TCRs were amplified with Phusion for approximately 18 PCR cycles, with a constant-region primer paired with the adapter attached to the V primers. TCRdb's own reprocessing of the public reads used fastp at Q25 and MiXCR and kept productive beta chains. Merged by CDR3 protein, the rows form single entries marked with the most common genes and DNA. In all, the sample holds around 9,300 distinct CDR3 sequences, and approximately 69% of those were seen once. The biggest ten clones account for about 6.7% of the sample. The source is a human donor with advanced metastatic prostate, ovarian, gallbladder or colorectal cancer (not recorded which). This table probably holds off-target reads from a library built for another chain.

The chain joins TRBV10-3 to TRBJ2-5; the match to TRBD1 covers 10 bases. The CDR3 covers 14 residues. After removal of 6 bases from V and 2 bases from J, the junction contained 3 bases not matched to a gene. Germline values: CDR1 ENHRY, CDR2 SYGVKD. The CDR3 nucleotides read TGTGCCATCAGGGCGGGACAGGGGCAAGAGACCCAGTACTTC. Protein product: CAIRAGQGQETQYF.

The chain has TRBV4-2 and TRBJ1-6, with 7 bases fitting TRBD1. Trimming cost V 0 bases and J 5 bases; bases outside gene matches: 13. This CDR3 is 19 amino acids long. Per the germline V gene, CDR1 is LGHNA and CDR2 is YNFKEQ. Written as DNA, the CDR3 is TGTGCCAGCAGCCAAGATAGGACTCCGGGACAGACTAATAATTCACCCCTCCACTTT. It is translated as CASSQDRTPGQTNNSPLHF.

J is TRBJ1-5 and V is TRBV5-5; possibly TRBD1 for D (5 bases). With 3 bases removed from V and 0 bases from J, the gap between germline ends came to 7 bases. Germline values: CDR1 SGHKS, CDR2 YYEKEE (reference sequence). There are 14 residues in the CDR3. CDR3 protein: CASSWDGSNQPQHF. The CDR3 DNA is TGTGCCAGCAGCTGGGACGGTAGCAATCAGCCCCAGCATTTT.

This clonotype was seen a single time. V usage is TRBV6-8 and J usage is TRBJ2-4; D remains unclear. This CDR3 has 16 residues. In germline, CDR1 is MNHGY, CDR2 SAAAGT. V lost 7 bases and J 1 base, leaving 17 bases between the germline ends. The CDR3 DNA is TGTGCCAGCACCTTGAGTCATTTGCTGGCCAAAAACATTCAGTACTTC. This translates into CASTLSHLLAKNIQYF.

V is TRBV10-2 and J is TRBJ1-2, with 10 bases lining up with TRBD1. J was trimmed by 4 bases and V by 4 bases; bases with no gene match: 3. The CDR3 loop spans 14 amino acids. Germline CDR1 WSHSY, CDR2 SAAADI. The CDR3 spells CASSGQGAIYGYTF. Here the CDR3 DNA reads TGCGCCAGCAGTGGACAGGGGGCCATCTATGGCTACACCTTC.

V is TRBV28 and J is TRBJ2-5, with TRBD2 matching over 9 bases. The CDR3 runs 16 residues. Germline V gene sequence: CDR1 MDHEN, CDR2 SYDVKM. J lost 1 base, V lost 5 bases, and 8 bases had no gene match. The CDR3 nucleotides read TGTGCCAGCAGTCTAATACCGGGACTAGCCCAAGAGACCCAGTACTTC. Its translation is CASSLIPGLAQETQYF.

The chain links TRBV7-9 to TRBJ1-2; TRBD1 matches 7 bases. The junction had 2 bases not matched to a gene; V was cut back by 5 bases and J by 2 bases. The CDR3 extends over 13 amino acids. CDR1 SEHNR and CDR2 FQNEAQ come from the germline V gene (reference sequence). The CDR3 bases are TGTGCCAGCAGCCCGGGACAGAACTATGGCTACACCTTC. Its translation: CASSPGQNYGYTF.

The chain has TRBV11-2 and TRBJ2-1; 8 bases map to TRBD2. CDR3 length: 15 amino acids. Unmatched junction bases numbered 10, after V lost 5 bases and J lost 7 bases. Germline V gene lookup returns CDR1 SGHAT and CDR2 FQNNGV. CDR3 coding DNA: TGTGCCAGCAGCCGAGCCACGGGGGGGGCTAATGAGCAGTTCTTC. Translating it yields CASSRATGGANEQFF.

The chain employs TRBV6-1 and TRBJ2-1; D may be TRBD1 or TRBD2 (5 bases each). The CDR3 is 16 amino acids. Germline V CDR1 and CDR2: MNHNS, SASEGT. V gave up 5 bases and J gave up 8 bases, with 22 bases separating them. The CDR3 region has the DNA TGTGCCAGCAGTTTTTACTTTGGGGGAGCAGCGGATGAGCAGTTCTTC. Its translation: CASSFYFGGAADEQFF.

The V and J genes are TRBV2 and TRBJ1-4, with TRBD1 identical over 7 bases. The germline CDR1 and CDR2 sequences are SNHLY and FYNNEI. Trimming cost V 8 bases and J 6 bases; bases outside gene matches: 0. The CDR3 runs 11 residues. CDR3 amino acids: CASGQDEKLFF. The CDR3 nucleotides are TGTGCCAGCGGACAGGATGAAAAACTGTTTTTT.

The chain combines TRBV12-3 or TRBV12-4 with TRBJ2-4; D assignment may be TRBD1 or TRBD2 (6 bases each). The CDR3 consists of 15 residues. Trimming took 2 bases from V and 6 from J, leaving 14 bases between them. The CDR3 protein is CASSLLQGGGNIQYF. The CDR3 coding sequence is TGTGCCAGCAGTTTATTACAGGGAGGCGGAAACATTCAGTACTTC.

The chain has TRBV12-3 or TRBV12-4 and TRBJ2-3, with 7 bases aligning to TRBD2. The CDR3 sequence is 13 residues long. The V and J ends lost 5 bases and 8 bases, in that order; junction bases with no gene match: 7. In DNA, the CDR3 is TGTGCCAGCAGTGCGTCAGGGAGGGGTACGCAGTATTTT. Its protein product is CASSASGRGTQYF.

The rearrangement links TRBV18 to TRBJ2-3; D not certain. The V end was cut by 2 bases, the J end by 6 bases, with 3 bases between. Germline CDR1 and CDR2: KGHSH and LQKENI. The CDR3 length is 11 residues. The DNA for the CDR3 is TGTGCCAGCTCACCAAAGGATACGCAGTATTTT. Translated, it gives CASSPKDTQYF.

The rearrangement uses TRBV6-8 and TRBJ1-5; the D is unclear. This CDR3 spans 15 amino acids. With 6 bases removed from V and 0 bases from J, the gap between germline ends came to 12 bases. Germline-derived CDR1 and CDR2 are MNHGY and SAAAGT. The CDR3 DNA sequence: TGTGCCAGCAGGAGATACAAGTATAGCAATCAGCCCCAGCATTTT. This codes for CASRRYKYSNQPQHF.

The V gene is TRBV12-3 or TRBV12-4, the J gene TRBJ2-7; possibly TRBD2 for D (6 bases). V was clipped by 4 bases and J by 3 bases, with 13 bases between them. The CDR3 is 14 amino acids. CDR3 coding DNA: TGTGCCAGCAGTTGGGGTATGGGGGGCTACGAGCAGTACTTC. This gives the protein CASSWGMGGYEQYF.

The CDR3 reads CSAEDGMNTEAFF. The CDR3 DNA reads as TGCAGCGCTGAGGACGGAATGAACACTGAAGCTTTCTTT. The chain recombines TRBV29-1 with TRBJ1-1; D is unresolved. This CDR3 is 13 amino acids long. Between the trimmed V and J ends, which lost 7 bases and 0 bases, there was a span of 12 bases. Germline-derived CDR1 and CDR2 are SQVTM and ANQGSEA.